This T cell receptor (beta chain) was observed in a study of vaccination and CD4 T cells after COVID-19. Study background: The stimulus for the cells was overlapping spike peptides derived from SARS-CoV-2, HCoV-NL63, HCoV-OC43 and HCoV-229E. As a positive control, some control cultures were given a CEFX pool, while others were given an HIV-1 Nef pool or no peptide.

Of note for this clonotype: Its antigen is not identified.

Once obtained from cultured CD4+ T cells, the DNA was sequenced using the Oncomine TCR Beta short-read assay. TCRdb reanalysed the PCR reads using MiXCR and keeps one entry per CDR3 protein. The sample records roughly 9,800 distinct CDR3 sequences, 28% being singletons. Treatment noted: approximately 11-day PBMC culture with coronavirus spike peptide pools or control peptides (ViraFEST assay). The culture of two million PBMCs per well included 9.5 to 10 IU/ml IL-2 and around 11 ug/ml peptide pools. Germline V lookup: CDR1 KGHDR, CDR2 SFDVKD. The CDR3 spans 17 residues. J lost 7 bases, V lost 4 bases, and 13 bases had no gene match. Study observations and caveats: Relatively few convalescent patients were studied, without early post-infection timepoints.

This sequence originates from a human donor who had recovered from COVID-19. Sequenced material: CD4+ T cells from blood, cultured in vitro, taken after SARS-CoV-2 vaccination. The rearrangement uses TRBV24-1 and TRBJ2-1, with 9 bases identical to TRBD2. The DNA of the CDR3 is TGTGCCACCAGTGACCGCCCGGGACTAGCATATGGGAATGAGCAGTTCTTC. It specifies CATSDRPGLAYGNEQFF.